The T cell receptor beta chain under discussion was sequenced for a study of T cell repertoires in cytomegalovirus infection. Across the whole study: Both a matching HLA type and CMV infection were indicated by public TCR beta signatures.

TCRdb re-called the reads through MiXCR, storing one row per CDR3 protein. The sample shows 300,000 to 400,000 distinct CDR3 sequences, about a sixth of them seen only once. This clonotype was counted ten times or more. This CDR3 has 14 residues. J gave up 5 bases and V 6 bases, and 5 bases lay outside the gene matches. This chain joins TRBV12-3 or TRBV12-4 and TRBJ2-7, with TRBD2 matching over 12 bases. The sequence came from a human donor in good health (CMV status not recorded). Some clones in this sample may be carry-over from other donors' samples. The material sequenced was PBMCs. CDR3 sequence reads: CASSPTSGGHEQYF. CDR3 coding DNA: TGTGCCAGCAGCCCGACTAGCGGGGGCCACGAGCAGTACTTC.